A selection of T cell receptor beta chains follows, all from one sample in a study of CD8 T cells in ankylosing spondylitis. TCRdb reprocessed the 5' RACE reads via MiXCR and lists one record per CDR3 protein. Here the sample spans roughly 100,000 distinct CDR3 sequences, roughly 8.3% being singletons. Sequencing used blood, either unsorted or a sorted T cell fraction (not recorded which). Receptors were obtained from a male donor with ankylosing spondylitis or in good health (not recorded which). The CDR3 runs from the conserved cysteine through the conserved F or W. Each record gives: clone size, V gene, CDR3 length, J gene, D gene, CDR3 protein, CDR3 DNA. The D gene is left open where the match is weak. The listing skips clone size in some rows; elsewhere it reads once, few, many or a size class.

>many|TRBV14|15|TRBJ2-7|TRBD2
CASSRRWSGNSEQYF
TGTGCCAGCAGCCGTCGATGGAGCGGGAATAGCGAGCAGTACTTC
>many|TRBV6-1|15|TRBJ2-7|.
CASSKYEGAAYEQYF
TGTGCCAGCTCGAAGTATGAGGGAGCGGCTTACGAGCAGTACTTC
>many|TRBV7-9|12|TRBJ1-1|.
CASSPFGPEAFF
TGTGCCAGCAGCCCGTTCGGCCCTGAAGCTTTCTTT
>many|TRBV6-5|16|TRBJ2-2|.
CASSYYGTSNTGELFF
TGTGCCAGCAGTTACTACGGGACTTCGAACACCGGGGAGCTGTTTTTT
>many|TRBV12-3/TRBV12-4|13|TRBJ1-2|TRBD1
CASRETGTYGYTF
TGTGCCAGCAGAGAGACAGGGACCTATGGCTACACCTTC
>.|TRBV7-2|16|TRBJ1-1|.
CASSPTGREWDTEAFF
TGTGCCAGCAGCCCTACCGGCAGGGAATGGGACACTGAAGCTTTCTTT
>many|TRBV6-2/TRBV6-3|12|TRBJ2-1|TRBD2
CASGLAGNEQFF
TGTGCCAGCGGGCTAGCGGGGAATGAGCAGTTCTTC
>few|TRBV20-1|15|TRBJ2-3|TRBD2
CCARGVSGNTDTQYF
TGCTGTGCTAGAGGTGTTAGCGGGAACACAGATACGCAGTATTTT
>many|TRBV12-3/TRBV12-4|14|TRBJ1-5|.
CASSLGRGNQPQHF
TGTGCCAGCAGTTTGGGGAGGGGCAATCAGCCCCAGCATTTT
>many|TRBV6-2/TRBV6-3|14|TRBJ1-5|TRBD1
CASRSTGAVQPQHF
TGTGCCAGCAGATCCACAGGGGCTGTTCAGCCCCAGCATTTT
>many|TRBV3-1|19|TRBJ1-5|.
CASCLYRLGQAIRNQPQHF
TGTGCCAGCTGTTTATATAGGCTCGGGCAGGCGATTCGCAATCAGCCCCAGCATTTT
>many|TRBV7-8|14|TRBJ1-5|.
CASSTRGGNQPQHF
TGTGCCAGCAGCACCCGAGGGGGGAATCAGCCCCAGCATTTT
>many|TRBV4-3|16|TRBJ2-3|.
CASSQAGLGSTDTQYF
TGCGCCAGCAGCCAGGCTGGGTTGGGGTCGACAGATACGCAGTATTTT
>many|TRBV29-1|15|TRBJ2-7|.
CSVEDPASSLYEQYF
TGCAGCGTTGAAGATCCGGCTAGTTCTCTCTACGAGCAGTACTTC
>many|TRBV5-5|16|TRBJ1-5|.
CASSFGIFGGNQPQHF
TGTGCCAGCAGCTTTGGGATCTTCGGGGGCAATCAGCCCCAGCATTTT
>.|TRBV12-3/TRBV12-4|15|TRBJ1-3|.
CASSFVHSSGNTIYF
TGTGCCAGCAGTTTTGTGCACAGCTCTGGAAACACCATATATTTT
>many|TRBV6-6|13|TRBJ2-7|.
CATYRNDPYEQYF
TGTGCCACCTACCGGAATGACCCCTACGAGCAGTACTTC